One sample yielded the 16 T cell receptor beta chains listed below, sequenced in a study of technical replicates of blood from a few donors. Profiled with immunoSEQ multiplex PCR; TCRdb holds only in-frame clones, not every one. The sample includes 60,000 to 80,000 clones, approximately 90% seen only once; the top ten take approximately 4.8%. Sequencing input: PBMCs. These receptors were collected from a human donor in good health. Some clones in this sample may be carry-over from other donors' samples.

The chain couples TRBV19 to TRBJ2-5, with 12 bases identical to TRBD1. Germline V CDR1 and CDR2: LNHDA, SQIVND (reference sequence). This CDR3 contains 16 residues. Losses at the gene ends were 5 bases for V and 4 bases for J; bases not matched to a gene: 8. The CDR3 nucleotides read TGTGCCAGTAGTTCTCCGGGACAGGGGGCAGGAGAGACCCAGTACTTC. It yields the protein CASSSPGQGAGETQYF.

This clone has just one count. The chain employs TRBV6-5 and TRBJ1-1; 7 bases agree with TRBD1. Germline V gives CDR1 MNHEY, CDR2 SVGAGI. After removal of 8 bases from V and 2 bases from J, the junction contained 5 bases not matched to a gene. The CDR3 sequence is 13 residues long. CDR3 in amino acids: CASRRTGNTEAFF. The CDR3 DNA sequence: TGTGCCAGCCGGAGGACAGGAAACACTGAAGCTTTCTTT.

This chain joins TRBV4-2 and TRBJ2-1; the match to TRBD1 covers 7 bases. Trimming cost V 5 bases and J 7 bases; bases outside gene matches: 14. This CDR3 has 16 amino acids. Germline V lookup: CDR1 LGHNA, CDR2 YNFKEQ. CDR3 protein: CASSERTGPLTNEQFF. For the CDR3, the DNA is TGTGCCAGCAGCGAACGGACAGGCCCACTTACGAATGAGCAGTTCTTC.

This clone was detected only a few times. The chain combines TRBV30 with TRBJ1-4; D might be TRBD1 (6 bases). Germline V lookup: CDR1 GTSNPN, CDR2 SVGIG (reference sequence). V was pared by 1 base and J by 1 base, with 10 bases between. This CDR3 region has 15 residues. The CDR3 sequence: CAWSAPDRTNEKLFF. In nucleotides, the CDR3 is TGTGCCTGGAGTGCCCCGGACAGAACTAATGAAAAACTGTTTTTT.

The V gene is TRBV6-5, the J gene TRBJ2-7; 11 bases agree with TRBD1. CDR1 MNHEY and CDR2 SVGAGI come from the germline V gene. V lost 7 bases to trimming and J lost 6 bases; unmatched junction nucleotides: 11. The CDR3 sequence is 15 residues long. CDR3 amino acids: CASNPGTGGSGEQYF. The CDR3 DNA follows: TGTGCCAGCAATCCCGGGACAGGGGGTTCCGGCGAGCAGTACTTC.

V and J are TRBV5-4 and TRBJ2-7; the match to TRBD1 covers 7 bases. Germline-derived CDR1 and CDR2 are SGHNT and YYREEE (reference sequence). With V trimmed by 4 bases and J by 6 bases, 4 bases remained unmatched. The CDR3 is 12 residues long. This CDR3 reads CASSRTGAEQYF. In DNA, the CDR3 is TGTGCCAGCAGCCGTACAGGGGCCGAGCAGTACTTC.

The V gene is TRBV25-1, the J gene TRBJ1-5; D is ambiguous. V lost 8 bases to trimming and J lost 0 bases, with 11 bases between them. There are 14 residues in the CDR3. Germline values: CDR1 MGHDK, CDR2 SYGVNS. CDR3 DNA: TGTGCCAGCGGGAGAAGGGATAGCAATCAGCCCCAGCATTTT. As protein: CASGRRDSNQPQHF.

The J gene is TRBJ2-2, the V gene TRBV7-8, with TRBD2 matching over 7 bases. CDR1 is SGHVS, CDR2 FQNEAQ, per germline. CDR3 length: 15 residues. Trimming took 5 bases from V and 4 from J; bases not matched to a gene: 7. CDR3 DNA sequence: TGTGCCAGCAGCCCCTGGACTAGTGGCACCGGGGAGCTGTTTTTT. The encoded protein is CASSPWTSGTGELFF.

The gene calls are TRBV4-2 and TRBJ2-1; 7 nucleotides agree with TRBD2. Germline CDR1 LGHNA, CDR2 YNFKEQ. The CDR3 has 13 amino acids. The CDR3 DNA sequence: TGTGCGGGGGAGGGTAGTATCTCCAATGAGCAGTTCTTC. Translating gives CAGEGSISNEQFF.

V usage is TRBV18 and J usage is TRBJ1-3; D uncertain. CDR1 is KGHSH, CDR2 LQKENI, per germline. V was pared by 3 bases and J by 0 bases, with 18 bases between. The CDR3 is 18 amino acids. CDR3 sequence reads: CASSPTRTVRSSGNTIYF. The CDR3 DNA sequence: TGTGCCAGCTCACCTACTAGAACTGTGCGGAGCTCTGGAAACACCATATATTTT.

V and J are TRBV19 and TRBJ2-1; 14 bases agree with TRBD2. Trimming removed 5 bases from V and 7 bases from J; junction bases left unmatched: 7. This CDR3 is built from 16 residues. CDR1 is LNHDA and CDR2 is SQIVND in the germline V gene (reference sequence). The CDR3 sequence is CASSGGTSGSRNEQFF. CDR3 sequence (DNA): TGTGCCAGTAGTGGAGGGACTAGCGGGAGTAGAAATGAGCAGTTCTTC.

The gene calls are TRBV18 and TRBJ2-5; no clear D. This CDR3 spans 13 amino acids. Per germline, CDR1 KGHSH and CDR2 LQKENI. V lost 3 bases to trimming and J lost 0 bases, with 5 bases between them. The CDR3 is CASSPRNQETQYF. Written as DNA, the CDR3 is TGTGCCAGCTCACCCAGGAACCAAGAGACCCAGTACTTC.

The J gene is TRBJ2-7, the V gene TRBV15, with 8 bases identical to TRBD1. CDR3 length: 15 amino acids. V trimming: 0 bases; J trimming: 7 bases; junction bases outside the gene matches: 8. Germline V gene sequence: CDR1 LNHNV, CDR2 YYDKDF (reference sequence). CDR3: CATSREDRGLGEQYF. The CDR3 DNA sequence: TGTGCCACCAGCAGAGAAGACAGGGGATTGGGGGAGCAGTACTTC. The full variable domain, in which reference TRBV15 and TRBJ2-7 provide the parts outside the CDR3, is DAMVIQNPRYQVTQFGKPVTLSCSQTLNHNVMYWYQQKSSQAPKLLFHYYDKDFNNEADTPDNFQSRRPNTSFCFLDIRSPGLGDTAMYLCATSREDRGLGEQYFGPGTRLTVT.

The chain uses TRBV29-1 and TRBJ1-1; TRBD1 aligns across 8 bases. The germline V gene has CDR1 SQVTM and CDR2 ANQGSEA. V shed 1 base and J 5 bases; nucleotides not matched to a gene: 21. The CDR3 extends over 19 amino acids. Here the CDR3 reads CSVEGDLLLHGQGGTEAFF. The CDR3 nucleotides read TGCAGCGTTGAAGGGGACCTACTATTACATGGACAGGGCGGGACTGAAGCTTTCTTT.

This chain joins TRBV18 and TRBJ1-2; the match to TRBD1 covers 9 bases. Germline V gene data show CDR1 as KGHSH and CDR2 as LQKENI. Losses at the gene ends were 6 bases for V and 13 bases for J; bases not matched to a gene: 12. This CDR3 is built from 13 residues. CDR3 sequence: CASSPPGQGLSTF. CDR3 DNA: TGTGCCAGCTCGCCCCCGGGACAGGGATTGTCCACCTTC. The complete variable domain, with remaining parts taken from reference TRBV18 and TRBJ1-2, reads NAGVMQNPRHLVRRRGQEARLRCSPMKGHSHVYWYRQLPEEGLKFMVYLQKENIIDESGMPKERFSAEFPKEGPSILRIQQVVRGDSAAYFCASSPPGQGLSTFGSGTRLTVV.

The chain's CDR3 is CASGQGLTDTQYF. The DNA of the CDR3 is TGTGCCAGCGGACAGGGGTTAACAGATACGCAGTATTTT. The rearrangement joins TRBV11-2 to TRBJ2-3, with TRBD1 identical over 9 bases. The V and J ends lost 8 bases and 3 bases, in that order; junction bases with no gene match: 3. The germline V gene has CDR1 SGHAT and CDR2 FQNNGV. This CDR3 comprises 13 residues.